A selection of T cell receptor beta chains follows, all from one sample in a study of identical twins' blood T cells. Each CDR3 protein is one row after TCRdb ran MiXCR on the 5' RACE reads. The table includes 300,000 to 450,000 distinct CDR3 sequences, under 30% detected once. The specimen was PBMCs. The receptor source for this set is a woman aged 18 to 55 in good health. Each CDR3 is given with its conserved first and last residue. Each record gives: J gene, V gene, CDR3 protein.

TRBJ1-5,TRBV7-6,CASSLNGYSNQPQHF
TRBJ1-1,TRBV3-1,CASSGLKGQRLEAFF
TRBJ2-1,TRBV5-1,CASSLPIPRLAGVYNEQFF
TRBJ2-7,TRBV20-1,CSAKTYTSYEQYF
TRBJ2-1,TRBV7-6,CASSSLRGHGRRYNEQFF
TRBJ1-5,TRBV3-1,CASSQDRTGYLGNQPQHF
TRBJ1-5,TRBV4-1,CASSLGRDGNQPQHF
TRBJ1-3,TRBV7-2,CASSSFPSERDGNTIYF
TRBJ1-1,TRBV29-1,CSGWVDRYTEAFF
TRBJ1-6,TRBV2,CASGAEGISPLHF
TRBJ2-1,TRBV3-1,CASSQASEQFF
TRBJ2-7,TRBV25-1,CASSKEVSYEQYF
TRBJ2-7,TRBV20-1,CSASGHPAYEQYF
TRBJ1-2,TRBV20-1,CSAVGQGVFGYTF
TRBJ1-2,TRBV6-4,CASSVYTGSGYTF
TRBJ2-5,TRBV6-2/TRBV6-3,CAAEKFGETQYF
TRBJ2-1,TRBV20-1,CSAHMGLAPNEQFF
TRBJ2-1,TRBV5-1,CASSLSGLRGSEQFF
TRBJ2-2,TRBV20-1,CSARGGSMAGELFF
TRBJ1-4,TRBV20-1,CSARDRAAGSEKLFF
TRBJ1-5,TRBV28,CASSLLAYSNQPQHF
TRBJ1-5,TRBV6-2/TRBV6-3,CASRRGRSNQPQHF
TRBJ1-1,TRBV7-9,CASNPVRVTNTEAFF
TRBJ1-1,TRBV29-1,CSVEVVGQGRTEAFF
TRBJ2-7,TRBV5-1,CASSLSVYEQYF
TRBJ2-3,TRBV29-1,CSVSGEPSTDTQYF
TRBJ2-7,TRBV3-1,CASSHRAYEQYF
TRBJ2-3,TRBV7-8,CASKVWEGSTDTQYF
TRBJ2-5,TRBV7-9,CASSLSRKTQYF
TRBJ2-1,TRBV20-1,CSARGSPSGGYNEQFF
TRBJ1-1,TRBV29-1,CSVMNTEAFF
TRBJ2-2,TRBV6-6,CASSSHLELFF
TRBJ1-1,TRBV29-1,CSVVGRRLDLNTEAFF
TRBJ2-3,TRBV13,CASSSPTRTDTQYF
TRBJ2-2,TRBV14,CASSQDGRSRTGELFF
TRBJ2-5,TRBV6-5,CASSSFLEEVETQYF
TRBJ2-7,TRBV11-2,CASTSLRDSALGEQYF
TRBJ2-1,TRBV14,CASSRGPDPYNEQFF
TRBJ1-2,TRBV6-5,CASKSSLGGYTF
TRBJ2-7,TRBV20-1,CSALPSSYEQYF
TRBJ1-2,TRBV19,CASGEDYGYTF
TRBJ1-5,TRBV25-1,CASSDGAGGRPQHF